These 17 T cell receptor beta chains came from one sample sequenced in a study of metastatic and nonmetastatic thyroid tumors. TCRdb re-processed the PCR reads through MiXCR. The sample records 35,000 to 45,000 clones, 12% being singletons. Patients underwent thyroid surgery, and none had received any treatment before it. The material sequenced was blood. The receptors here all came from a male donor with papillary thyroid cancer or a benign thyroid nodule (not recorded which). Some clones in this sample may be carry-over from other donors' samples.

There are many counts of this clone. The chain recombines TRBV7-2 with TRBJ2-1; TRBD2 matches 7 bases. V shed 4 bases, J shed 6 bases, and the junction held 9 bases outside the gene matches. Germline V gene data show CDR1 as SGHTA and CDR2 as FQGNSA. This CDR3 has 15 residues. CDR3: CASSSSGGGVNEQFF. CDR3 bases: TGTGCCAGCAGCTCCTCCGGCGGGGGAGTCAATGAGCAGTTCTTC.

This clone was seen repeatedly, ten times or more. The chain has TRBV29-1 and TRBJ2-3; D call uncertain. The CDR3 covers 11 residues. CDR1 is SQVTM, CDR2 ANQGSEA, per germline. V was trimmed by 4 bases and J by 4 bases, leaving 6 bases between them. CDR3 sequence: CSVVRADTQYF. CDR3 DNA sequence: TGCAGCGTTGTTAGGGCAGATACGCAGTATTTT.

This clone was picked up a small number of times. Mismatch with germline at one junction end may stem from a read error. The CDR3 spells CAISEPGSNALTF. In DNA form, the CDR3 reads TGTGCCATCAGTGAGCCTGGGTCCAACGCCCTGACTTTC. J is TRBJ2-6 and V is TRBV10-3; no clear D. The CDR3 has 13 residues. Germline assignment: CDR1 ENHRY and CDR2 SYGVKD.

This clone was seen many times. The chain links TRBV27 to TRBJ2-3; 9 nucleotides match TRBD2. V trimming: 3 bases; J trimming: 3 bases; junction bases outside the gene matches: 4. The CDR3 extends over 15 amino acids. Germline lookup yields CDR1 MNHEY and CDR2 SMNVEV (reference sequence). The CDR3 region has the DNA TGTGCCAGCAGTTTTGTAGCGGGAGAAACAGATACGCAGTATTTT. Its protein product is CASSFVAGETDTQYF.

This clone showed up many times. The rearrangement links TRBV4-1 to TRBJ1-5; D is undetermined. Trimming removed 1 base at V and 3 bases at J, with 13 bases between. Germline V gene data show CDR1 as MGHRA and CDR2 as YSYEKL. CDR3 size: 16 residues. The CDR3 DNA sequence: TGCGCCAGCAGCCAAGGGACCGTCCTTCACAATCAGCCCCAGCATTTT. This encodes CASSQGTVLHNQPQHF.

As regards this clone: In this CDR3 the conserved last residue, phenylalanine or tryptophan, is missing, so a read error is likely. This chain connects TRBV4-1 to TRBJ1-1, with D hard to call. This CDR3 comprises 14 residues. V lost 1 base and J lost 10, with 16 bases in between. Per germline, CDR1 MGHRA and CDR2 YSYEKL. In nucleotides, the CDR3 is TGCGCCAGCAGCCAAGCGTCGGAGGTAGCAGGAGCTTTCTCT. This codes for CASSQASEVAGAFS.

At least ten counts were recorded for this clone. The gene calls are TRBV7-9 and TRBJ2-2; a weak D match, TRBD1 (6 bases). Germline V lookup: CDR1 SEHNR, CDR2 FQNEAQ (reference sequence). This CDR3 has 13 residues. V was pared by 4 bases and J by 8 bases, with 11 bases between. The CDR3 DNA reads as TGTGCCAGCAGCTCCCAAGGACAGGGGGAGCTGTTTTTT. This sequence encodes CASSSQGQGELFF.

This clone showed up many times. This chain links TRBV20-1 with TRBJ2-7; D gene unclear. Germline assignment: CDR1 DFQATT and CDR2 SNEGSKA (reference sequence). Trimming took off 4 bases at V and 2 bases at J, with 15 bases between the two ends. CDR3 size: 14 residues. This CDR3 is CSAKSQDPPYEQYF. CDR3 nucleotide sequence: TGCAGTGCTAAAAGCCAGGACCCGCCCTACGAGCAGTACTTC.

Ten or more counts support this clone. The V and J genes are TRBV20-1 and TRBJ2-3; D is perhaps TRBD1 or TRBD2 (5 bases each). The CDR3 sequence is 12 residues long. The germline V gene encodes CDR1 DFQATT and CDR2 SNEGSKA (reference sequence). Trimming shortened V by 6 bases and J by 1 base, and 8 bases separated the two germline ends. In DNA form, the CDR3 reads TGCAGTGCCCAGGGAGGCACAGATACGCAGTATTTT. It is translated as CSAQGGTDTQYF.

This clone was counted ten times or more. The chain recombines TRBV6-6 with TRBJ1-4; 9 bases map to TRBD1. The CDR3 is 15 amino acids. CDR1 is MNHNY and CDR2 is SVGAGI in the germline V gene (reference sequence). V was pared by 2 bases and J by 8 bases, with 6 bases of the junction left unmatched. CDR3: CASSYVGQGREKLFF. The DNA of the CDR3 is TGTGCCAGCAGTTACGTGGGACAGGGCAGGGAAAAACTGTTTTTT.

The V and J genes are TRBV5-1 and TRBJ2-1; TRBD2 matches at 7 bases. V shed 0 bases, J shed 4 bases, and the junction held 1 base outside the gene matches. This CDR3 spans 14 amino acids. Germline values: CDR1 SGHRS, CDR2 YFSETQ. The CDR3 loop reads CASSLDGRYNEQFF. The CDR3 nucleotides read TGCGCCAGCAGCTTGGACGGGAGGTACAATGAGCAGTTCTTC.

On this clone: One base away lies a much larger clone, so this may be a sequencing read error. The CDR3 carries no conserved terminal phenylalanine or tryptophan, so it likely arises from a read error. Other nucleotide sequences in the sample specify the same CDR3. CDR3 amino acids: CASSLASGSTGELFV. CDR3 nucleotides: TGTGCCAGCAGCTTAGCGTCAGGGAGCACCGGGGAGCTGTTTGTT. The rearrangement uses TRBV7-9 and TRBJ2-2; D may correspond to TRBD1 or TRBD2 (5 bases each). The germline gives CDR1 SEHNR, CDR2 FQNEAQ (reference sequence). The V end was cut by 0 bases, the J end by 4 bases, with 9 bases between. The CDR3 is 15 amino acids.

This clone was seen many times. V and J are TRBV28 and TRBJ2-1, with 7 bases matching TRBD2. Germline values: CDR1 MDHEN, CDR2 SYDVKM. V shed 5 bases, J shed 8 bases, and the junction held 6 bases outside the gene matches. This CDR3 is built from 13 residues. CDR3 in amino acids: CASSGGGVDEQFF. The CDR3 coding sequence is TGTGCCAGCAGTGGGGGAGGGGTCGATGAGCAGTTCTTC.

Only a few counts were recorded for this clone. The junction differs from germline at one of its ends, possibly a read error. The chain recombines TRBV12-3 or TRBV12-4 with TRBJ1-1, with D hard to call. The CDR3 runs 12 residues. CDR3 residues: CASSPSSGEAFF. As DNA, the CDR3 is TGTGCCAGCAGCCCTAGCAGTGGCGAAGCCTTCTTT.

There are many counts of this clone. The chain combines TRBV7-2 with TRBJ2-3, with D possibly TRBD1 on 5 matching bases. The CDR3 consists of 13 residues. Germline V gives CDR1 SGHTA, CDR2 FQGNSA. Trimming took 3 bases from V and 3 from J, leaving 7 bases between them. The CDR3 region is CASSFRQTDTQYF. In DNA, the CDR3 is TGTGCCAGCAGCTTTAGACAGACAGATACGCAGTATTTT.

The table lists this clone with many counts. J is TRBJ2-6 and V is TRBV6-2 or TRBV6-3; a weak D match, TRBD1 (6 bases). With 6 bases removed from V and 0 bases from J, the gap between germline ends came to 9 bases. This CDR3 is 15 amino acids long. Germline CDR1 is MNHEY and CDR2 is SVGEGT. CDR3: CASRDRFSGANVLTF. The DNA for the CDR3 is TGTGCCAGCAGAGACAGGTTCTCTGGGGCCAACGTCCTGACTTTC.

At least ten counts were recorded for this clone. This CDR3 is CASSPYQETQYF. As DNA, the CDR3 is TGTGCCAGCAGCCCGTACCAAGAGACCCAGTACTTC. The chain employs TRBV5-4 and TRBJ2-5; D gene unclear. Germline assignment: CDR1 SGHNT and CDR2 YYREEE (reference sequence). V lost 4 bases, J lost 0 bases, and 4 bases lay in between. The CDR3 length is 12 residues.